Below are 31 T cell receptor beta chains sequenced from a single sample in a study of PD-L1 blockade in urothelial cancer. Time point given: peripheral blood 6 weeks after treatment start. The table came from immunoSEQ multiplex PCR; TCRdb's copy has only in-frame clones and leaves some out. The sample holds some 75,000 clones, around 90% seen once. Sequencing used PBMCs, obtained around atezolizumab (anti-PD-L1) treatment. The receptors stem from an elderly woman with urothelial cancer.

The CDR3 region has the DNA TGTGCCAGCAGCTCGCCTCGTTTGGGGGCAGAGACCCAGTACTTC. Residues: CASSSPRLGAETQYF. The rearrangement uses TRBV7-2 and TRBJ2-5; D perhaps matches TRBD1 (6 bases). The CDR3 is made up of 15 amino acids. The germline V gene encodes CDR1 SGHTA and CDR2 FQGNSA. Deletions cut 4 bases from V and 4 bases from J, with 16 bases between. The variable domain in full, with the rest retrieved from reference TRBV7-2 and TRBJ2-5, is GAGVSQSPSNKVTEKGKDVELRCDPISGHTALYWYRQSLGQGLEFLIYFQGNSAPDKSGLPSDRFSAERTGGSVSTLTIQRTQQEDSAVYLCASSSPRLGAETQYFGPGTRLLVL.

The J gene is TRBJ1-2, the V gene TRBV25-1; no definite D call. Germline loops: CDR1 MGHDK, CDR2 SYGVNS. V dropped 0 bases and J dropped 4 bases, with 6 bases sitting between them. The CDR3 totals 13 residues. CDR3 nucleotides: TGTGCCAGCAGTGAATATGGCAGCTATGGCTACACCTTC. Translated: CASSEYGSYGYTF.

J is TRBJ2-5 and V is TRBV28; the D gene is possibly TRBD2 (6 bases). This CDR3 has 16 residues. The V end lost 3 bases, the J end lost 5 bases, and 19 bases lay between the germline ends. Germline lookup yields CDR1 MDHEN and CDR2 SYDVKM. The CDR3 coding sequence is TGTGCCAGCAGTTTGGCTAGCGCCCCTCGGCGGGAGACCCAGTACTTC. This codes for CASSLASAPRRETQYF.

The rearrangement uses TRBV5-1 and TRBJ2-2; no firm D call. The germline CDR1 and CDR2 sequences are SGHRS and YFSETQ. The V end lost 0 bases, the J end lost 0 bases, and 6 bases lay between the germline ends. The CDR3 totals 15 residues. CDR3 loop: CASSLAVTNTGELFF. CDR3 in DNA: TGCGCCAGCAGCTTGGCAGTTACGAACACCGGGGAGCTGTTTTTT.

The CDR3 DNA follows: TGTGCCAGCAGTCCAGACACAGGGTGGGGTGGCTACACCTTC. This codes for CASSPDTGWGGYTF. The V call is TRBV27, the J call TRBJ1-2; maybe TRBD1 (6 bases). CDR3 length equals 14 residues. The germline V gene encodes CDR1 MNHEY and CDR2 SMNVEV (reference sequence). Between the trimmed V and J ends, which lost 5 bases and 7 bases, there was a span of 17 bases.

This chain joins TRBV29-1 and TRBJ2-3; 8 nucleotides align to TRBD1. Unmatched junction bases numbered 11, after V lost 7 bases and J lost 2 bases. The germline CDR1 and CDR2 sequences are SQVTM and ANQGSEA. The length of the CDR3 is 15 residues. CDR3 protein: CSARRTGGPTDTQYF. The CDR3 coding sequence is TGCAGCGCTAGACGTACAGGGGGACCCACAGATACGCAGTATTTT.

The rearrangement uses TRBV5-4 and TRBJ1-4; D is unresolved. The CDR3 sequence is 12 residues long. Trimming left V 0 bases short and J 11 bases short, with 8 bases between. CDR1 SGHNT and CDR2 YYREEE come from the germline V gene (reference sequence). CDR3 in amino acids: CASSLDVSKLFF. In DNA form, the CDR3 reads TGTGCCAGCAGCTTGGATGTCAGTAAACTGTTTTTT.

This sequence joins TRBV14 and TRBJ1-2; D is undetermined. Trimming removed 1 base at V and 8 bases at J, with 8 bases between. The CDR3 totals 12 residues. Germline V CDR1 and CDR2: SGHDN, FVKESK. CDR3 DNA sequence: TGTGCCAGCAGCCAAGGGACTCTGGGCTACACCTTC. Translating it yields CASSQGTLGYTF.

The rearrangement joins TRBV5-8 to TRBJ2-1; the match to TRBD2 covers 9 bases. The CDR3 has 15 amino acids. The germline V gene encodes CDR1 SGHTS and CDR2 YDEGEE. The J segment lost 0 bases and the V segment lost 4 bases, leaving 2 bases of the junction unmatched. CDR3 in DNA: TGTGCCAGCAGCCGTAGCGGGGGCTCCTACAATGAGCAGTTCTTC. This sequence encodes CASSRSGGSYNEQFF.

This chain links TRBV30 with TRBJ2-7, with D unclear. Germline-derived CDR1 and CDR2 are GTSNPN and SVGIG (reference sequence). The CDR3 has 13 residues. The V gene lost 0 bases and the J gene lost 6 bases, with 12 bases spanning the gap. CDR3 coding DNA: TGTGCCTGGAGTGTCAGGAACCCTCGCGAGCAGTACTTC. Translating it yields CAWSVRNPREQYF.

This clone has a handful of counts. This chain joins TRBV10-1 and TRBJ2-7; D call uncertain. The germline CDR1 and CDR2 sequences are WNHNN and SYGVQD (reference sequence). The CDR3 totals 14 residues. V was pared by 3 bases and J by 1 base, with 10 bases between. CDR3 residues: CASSDPPNSYEQYF. The CDR3 DNA is TGCGCCAGCAGTGACCCTCCTAATTCCTACGAGCAGTACTTC.

The CDR3 spells CSVRPGGQFF. CDR3 DNA sequence: TGCAGTGTTAGGCCCGGAGGACAGTTCTTC. This chain links TRBV20-1 with TRBJ2-1; D is perhaps TRBD2 (5 bases). CDR3 length: 10 residues. In germline, CDR1 is DFQATT, CDR2 SNEGSKA (reference sequence). V gave up 7 bases and J gave up 13 bases, with 14 bases separating them.

Of note for this clone: Other DNA variants within this sample encode the same CDR3. This chain joins TRBV7-9 and TRBJ2-5; D remains ambiguous. V was shortened by 0 bases and J by 4 bases, with 3 bases between the two germline ends. Germline values: CDR1 SEHNR, CDR2 FQNEAQ (reference sequence). The CDR3 length is 12 residues. The CDR3 is CASSLARETQYF. The CDR3 DNA follows: TGTGCCAGCAGCTTAGCCCGAGAGACCCAGTACTTC.

A few counts support this clone. The rearrangement uses TRBV10-1 and TRBJ1-5; D not resolved. V was trimmed by 4 bases and J by 6 bases, leaving 7 bases between them. The germline V gene encodes CDR1 WNHNN and CDR2 SYGVQD (reference sequence). The CDR3 spans 12 residues. This CDR3 is CASSVGGQPQHF. The CDR3 DNA follows: TGCGCCAGCAGTGTGGGAGGTCAGCCCCAGCATTTT.

The DNA for the CDR3 is TGTGCCAGCAGTTCGGGGGGGACAGGGAGAGGCGAGCAGTACTTC. It specifies CASSSGGTGRGEQYF. The chain couples TRBV6-1 to TRBJ2-7, with D tentatively TRBD1 (9 bases). Germline V gives CDR1 MNHNS, CDR2 SASEGT. The CDR3 contains 15 residues. Trimming stripped 5 bases from V and 6 bases from J, with 20 bases between.

V is TRBV2 and J is TRBJ2-1, with D perhaps matching TRBD2 (5 bases). V was clipped by 4 bases and J by 6 bases, with 16 bases between them. This CDR3 contains 15 residues. CDR1 is SNHLY and CDR2 is FYNNEI in the germline V gene. DNA of the CDR3: TGTGCCAGCAGTGTCGACTACCCCTCGGGCAATGAGCAGTTCTTC. Its translation is CASSVDYPSGNEQFF. The variable domain in full, completed from reference TRBV2 and TRBJ2-1, reads EPEVTQTPSHQVTQMGQEVILRCVPISNHLYFYWYRQILGQKVEFLVSFYNNEISEKSEIFDDQFSVERPDGSNFTLKIRSTKLEDSAMYFCASSVDYPSGNEQFFGPGTRLTVL.

This chain links TRBV6-1 with TRBJ2-7; 8 bases map to TRBD1. Trimming cost V 4 bases and J 3 bases; bases outside gene matches: 2. This CDR3 is built from 13 residues. CDR1 and CDR2 (germline): MNHNS, SASEGT. The CDR3 sequence is CASSATGGYEQYF. The CDR3 DNA reads as TGTGCCAGCAGTGCAACAGGGGGCTACGAGCAGTACTTC.

The chain uses TRBV28 and TRBJ1-4, with 8 bases identical to TRBD1. This CDR3 spans 16 amino acids. Germline loops: CDR1 MDHEN, CDR2 SYDVKM. V was pared by 5 bases and J by 6 bases, with 11 bases of the junction left unmatched. For the CDR3, the DNA is TGTGCCAGCAGTCCCTCACAGGGGGTTACGTATGAAAAACTGTTTTTT. Protein sequence: CASSPSQGVTYEKLFF. Looking up the rest from reference TRBV28 and TRBJ1-4 gives the full variable domain: DVKVTQSSRYLVKRTGEKVFLECVQDMDHENMFWYRQDPGLGLRLIYFSYDVKMKEKGDIPEGYSVSREKKERFSLILESASTNQTSMYLCASSPSQGVTYEKLFFGSGTQLSVL.

The chain joins TRBV15 to TRBJ2-7; tentative D call: TRBD1 (5 bases). V lost 4 bases and J 0 bases, leaving 10 bases between the germline ends. The CDR3 has 14 residues. In germline, CDR1 is LNHNV, CDR2 YYDKDF (reference sequence). CDR3 amino acids: CATSNQTDSYEQYF. As DNA, the CDR3 is TGTGCCACCAGCAACCAGACAGACTCCTACGAGCAGTACTTC.

Here the CDR3 reads CASSPNGLAGVDGELFF. CDR3 DNA sequence: TGTGCCAGCAGCCCCAACGGACTAGCGGGAGTTGACGGGGAGCTGTTTTTT. The gene calls are TRBV27 and TRBJ2-2; 13 bases are shared with TRBD2. The V and J ends lost 6 bases and 7 bases, in that order; junction bases with no gene match: 11. Germline CDR1 MNHEY, CDR2 SMNVEV (reference sequence). The CDR3 is 17 amino acids.

V gene TRBV29-1 combines with J gene TRBJ1-1, with no clear D. The CDR3 extends over 13 amino acids. V was shortened by 2 bases and J by 0 bases, with 7 bases between the two germline ends. Germline V gives CDR1 SQVTM, CDR2 ANQGSEA. The CDR3 DNA sequence: TGCAGCGTTGAATCGGGAGTGAACACTGAAGCTTTCTTT. Its translation is CSVESGVNTEAFF.

DNA for the CDR3: TGTGCCGGCCAATCAGGGGGCGGCGAAAAACTGTTTTTT. Its translation: CAGQSGGGEKLFF. The chain joins TRBV30 to TRBJ1-4, with 8 bases fitting TRBD1. The CDR3 length is 13 residues. V gave up 8 bases and J gave up 8 bases; unmatched junction bases: 10. Per the germline V gene, CDR1 is GTSNPN and CDR2 is SVGIG (reference sequence).

The chain uses TRBV7-9 and TRBJ1-2; the D gene is possibly TRBD1 (6 bases). Germline loops: CDR1 SEHNR, CDR2 FQNEAQ (reference sequence). V gave up 4 bases and J gave up 3 bases, with 12 bases separating them. This CDR3 contains 14 residues. CDR3: CASSYAGVDYGYTF. CDR3 coding DNA: TGTGCCAGCAGCTACGCAGGGGTAGACTATGGCTACACCTTC.

This chain connects TRBV7-8 to TRBJ1-1; TRBD1 is a possible D gene (6 bases). Per germline, CDR1 SGHVS and CDR2 FQNEAQ. CDR3 length equals 14 residues. V lost 4 bases and J 2 bases, leaving 11 bases between the germline ends. The DNA for the CDR3 is TGTGCCAGCAGCTCCGACAGGCCAAACACTGAAGCTTTCTTT. This gives the protein CASSSDRPNTEAFF. The whole variable domain, filled in from reference TRBV7-8 and TRBJ1-1, reads GAGVSQSPRYKVAKRGQDVALRCDPISGHVSLFWYQQALGQGPEFLTYFQNEAQLDKSGLPSDRFFAERPEGSVSTLKIQRTQQEDSAVYLCASSSDRPNTEAFFGQGTRLTVV.

This chain uses TRBV5-5 with TRBJ1-3, with a possible D match to TRBD1 (6 bases). V was pared by 3 bases and J by 0 bases, with 10 bases between. The V gene's germline CDR1 is SGHKS and CDR2 YYEKEE (reference sequence). The CDR3 extends over 15 amino acids. CDR3 protein: CASSWGQGSGNTIYF. The CDR3 region has the DNA TGTGCCAGCAGCTGGGGGCAGGGCTCTGGAAACACCATATATTTT.

This sequence joins TRBV11-2 and TRBJ2-3; a possible D gene is TRBD2 (6 bases). Between the trimmed V and J ends, which lost 5 bases and 2 bases, there was a span of 20 bases. The CDR3 runs to 17 residues. Germline lookup yields CDR1 SGHAT and CDR2 FQNNGV. The CDR3 loop reads CASSPNRAGRTTDTQYF. Written as DNA, the CDR3 is TGTGCCAGCAGCCCAAACCGGGCGGGGCGAACCACAGATACGCAGTATTTT.

V and J are TRBV6-6 and TRBJ1-5; a weak D match, TRBD1 (5 bases). This CDR3 contains 16 residues. V lost 1 base to trimming and J lost 1 base, with 11 bases between them. Germline CDR1 MNHNY, CDR2 SVGAGI (reference sequence). CDR3 sequence: CASSYFGTDSNQPQHF. CDR3 coding DNA: TGTGCCAGCAGTTACTTCGGGACTGACAGCAATCAGCCCCAGCATTTT.

The J gene is TRBJ2-2, the V gene TRBV7-9, with 8 bases fitting TRBD2. In germline, CDR1 is SEHNR, CDR2 FQNEAQ (reference sequence). The CDR3 spans 15 residues. After removal of 5 bases from V and 5 bases from J, the junction contained 7 bases not matched to a gene. This chain's CDR3 is CASSPSGGRTGELFF. In DNA, the CDR3 is TGTGCCAGCAGCCCTTCGGGAGGGAGAACCGGGGAGCTGTTTTTT.

The chain links TRBV7-8 to TRBJ1-5, with a possible D match to TRBD1 (5 bases). Trimming stripped 2 bases from V and 5 bases from J, with 7 bases between. The CDR3 spans 13 residues. From germline, CDR1 is SGHVS and CDR2 FQNEAQ. CDR3: CASSLIGDQPQHF. CDR3 DNA: TGTGCCAGCAGCTTAATAGGGGATCAGCCCCAGCATTTT.

This sequence joins TRBV15 and TRBJ2-7; 8 positions agree with TRBD1. The CDR3 has 15 residues. V lost 5 bases to trimming and J lost 2 bases; unmatched junction nucleotides: 8. Germline V gene data show CDR1 as LNHNV and CDR2 as YYDKDF (reference sequence). CDR3 sequence reads: CATSVAGTGAYEQYF. The CDR3 coding sequence is TGTGCCACCAGCGTAGCCGGGACAGGAGCCTACGAGCAGTACTTC.

The chain carries TRBV21-1 and TRBJ2-7; the table calls TRBD1, which could not be checked here. TRBV21-1 is a recognized pseudogene. The CDR3 is 15 amino acids. CDR3 bases: TGTGCCAGCAGCAAAGGAGAAACAGGGAACTACGAGCAGTACTTC. Protein sequence: CASSKGETGNYEQYF.